This TCR beta chain was sequenced in a study of T cell responses to AZD1222 COVID-19 vaccine. General observations from the study: Repertoires were obtained only post-peak T cell response. A rise in Spike-specific TCR breadth and depth followed two AZD1222 doses.

Second-dose groups at about 4 or about 12 weeks were pooled. The protocol was immunoSEQ multiplex PCR, while the TCRdb copy is restricted to in-frame clones and leaves out a portion. The data hold 110,000 or so clones, with about 91% observed a single time. Concerning this clone itself: The antigen remains undetermined.

The specimen was peripheral blood, collected 28 days after the second AZD1222 dose. The receptor was derived from an adult who received the AZD1222 COVID-19 vaccine.

This chain's CDR3 is CASSVDGHTGNTIYF. CDR3 in DNA: TGTGCCAGCAGCGTAGACGGCCATACCGGAAACACCATATATTTT. The chain employs TRBV9 and TRBJ1-3; D unresolved. The V end lost 0 bases, the J end lost 4 bases, and 11 bases lay between the germline ends. Germline V gene data show CDR1 as SGDLS and CDR2 as YYNGEE. There are 15 residues in the CDR3.